This T cell receptor beta chain is from a study of blood T cells in healthy people across ages (dated by TCRdb to 2015 to 2017). The study in broad terms: In model experiments, template switching captured roughly one uniquely barcoded TCR beta cDNA molecule for every two T cells. The donors were divided into four age groups: young (average around 16 years), middle-aged (approximately 42), aged (approximately 62) and long-lived (about 80). The study analyzed two additional independent replicas of 1 million unique cDNA reads from the same blood draw for two donors, one aged 18 to 30 and one aged 80 or older. The study measured age-related changes in TCR beta repertoire diversity using deep sequencing normalized with unique cDNA molecular identifiers.

Ends trimmed: V by 5 bases, J by 0 bases; bases unmatched to a gene: 3. The CDR3 numbers 15 residues from cysteine through phenylalanine. Only CDR3 DNA is held: 45 bases, read in frame from base 1. CDR1 and CDR2, per the germline V gene, are KGHSH and LQKENI. About this clonotype: Its antigen is currently not known. The sample holds no much larger clone one base away, and base qualities are not on file.

Summary of the overall study and its limitations: The long-lived group showed more naive CD4+ T cells, fewer expanded clones and increased TCR diversity than the aged group, suggesting age selection. Conclusive comparison of naive and antigen-experienced compartments was prevented by the profiling of bulk unsorted PBMCs. Observed TCR beta diversity correlated strongly with the percentage of naive T cells measured by flow cytometry. Estimates of total diversity based on one million sequenced T cells were considered lower bounds and underestimates. Observed TCR beta diversity per million T cells fell roughly linearly with age, and a significant reduction was already apparent by age about 36. Because donor CMV infection status was unknown, age-related changes in expanded clonotypes were potentially confounded.

Systemically healthy Caucasian individuals from Russia, 35 to 50 in total and aged about 6 to 100 years, were included as donors. Each donor gave 9.5 to 10 milliliters of peripheral blood, drawn into EDTA-treated Vacutainer tubes. PBMCs were isolated by Ficoll-Paque density-gradient centrifugation, with at least 6.5 million obtained per sample. Total RNA, at least 6 micrograms per sample, was extracted from PBMCs with Trizol reagent. For every donor, an aliquot of PBMCs went through flow cytometry to measure the percentages of naive CD45RAhigh/CD27high T cells. Library method: 5' RACE. The run used an Illumina HiSeq 2500. A second roughly 6 to 11 cycle PCR used a sample-barcoded 5' primer and a J-beta primer mix. Each TCR beta cDNA molecule received a unique molecular identifier from a template-switch 5' adaptor carrying 12 random nucleotides. Each sample yielded at least 3 million CDR3-containing paired-end reads. First-strand cDNA synthesis was performed from all RNA using the Mint cDNA synthesis kit, with priming by a TRBC-specific oligonucleotide. All cDNA was treated with uracil-DNA glycosylase and then went through a first 18-cycle PCR with the universal primers M1SS and BC2_uni_R. The paper's data handling went like this. For normalization, 1 million high-quality reads, each with a distinct molecular identifier, were randomly selected from each sample. Reads with shared molecular identifiers were discarded instead of being binned into consensus sequences. MiTCR, set to a Q25 quality threshold and the strictest error-elimination algorithm, was used for CDR3 identification, clonotype clustering and error correction. A nonparametric unseen species model using Euler transformation provided a lower-bound estimate of total TCR beta diversity. The public reads were run again by TCRdb, first through fastp at Q25 and then through MiXCR, and only productive beta chains were kept. Rows are combined by CDR3 protein, so each entry shows the most common genes and DNA. The V and J calls come from TCRdb's annotation, not from the publication. This sample has roughly 700,000 distinct CDR3 sequences in its table, and around 25% of those were observed once. The top ten hold 9.4% of the sample.

This same sample was also taken into another study, of T cells of mothers and their children. The second study's paper adds: Nine systemically healthy Caucasian individuals served as donors, namely three mothers together with their six children. cDNA synthesis used all of the extracted RNA, with around 1.4 ug of RNA in each 15 ul reaction. In the second PCR, the M1S primer added sample barcodes and 2-4 random nucleotides. Over 8 million TCR beta CDR3 reads were obtained for each mother, and 2.5 million to 3 million reads were obtained for each child. Thymic selection similarly shapes TCR recombination output in related and unrelated pairs, with minor effect from inherited differences. Normalized repertoire overlap in related mother-child pairs was always slightly higher than in unrelated mother-child pairs, but the difference was never significant. No persistent microchimeric T cell clones were found, with a detection sensitivity of around 100 clones per million clonotypes. To look for features that set related mother-child pairs apart from unrelated individuals, the researchers ran deep NGS to compare the TCR beta repertoires of mothers and children. Mothers averaged about 40 +/- 4 years of age and children averaged around 10 +/- 4 years. After adapter ligation with NEBNext reagents, the libraries were sequenced on Illumina HiSeq 2000 with 100+100 nt paired-end reads. To avoid cross-contamination, the mother libraries and the child libraries were prepared a month apart and sequenced in separate runs. Each donor had between about 450,000 and 2,100,000 distinct TCR beta clonotypes identified. Naive TCR beta clonotypes were estimated from low-frequency clonotypes matched to each donor's FACS-determined naive share, without sorting.

The chain is assembled from TRBV18 and TRBJ2-2, and TRBD1 matches 7 of the central bases. The sequenced sample consisted of blood. The source is a boy aged 10-17 years in good health. The nucleotide sequence is TGTGCCAGCTCAAAGGGGGCCCCGAACACCGGGGAGCTGTTTTTT. The resulting protein is CASSKGAPNTGELFF.